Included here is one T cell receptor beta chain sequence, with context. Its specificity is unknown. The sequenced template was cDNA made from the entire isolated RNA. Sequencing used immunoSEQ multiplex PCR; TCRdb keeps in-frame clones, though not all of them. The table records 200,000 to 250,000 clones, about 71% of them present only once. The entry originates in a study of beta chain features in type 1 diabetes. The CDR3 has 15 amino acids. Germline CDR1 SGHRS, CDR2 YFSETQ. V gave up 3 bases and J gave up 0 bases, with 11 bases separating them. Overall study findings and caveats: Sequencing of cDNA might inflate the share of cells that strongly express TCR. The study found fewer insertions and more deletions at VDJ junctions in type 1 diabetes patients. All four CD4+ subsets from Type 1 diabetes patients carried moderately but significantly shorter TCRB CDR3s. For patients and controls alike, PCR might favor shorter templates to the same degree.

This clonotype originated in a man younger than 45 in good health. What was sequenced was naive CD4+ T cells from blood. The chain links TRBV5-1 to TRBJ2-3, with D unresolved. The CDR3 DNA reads TGCGCCAGCAGCTATGACGGTACTAGCACAGATACGCAGTATTTT. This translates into CASSYDGTSTDTQYF. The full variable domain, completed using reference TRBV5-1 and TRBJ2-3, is KAGVTQTPRYLIKTRGQQVTLSCSPISGHRSVSWYQQTPGQGLQFLFEYFSETQRNKGNFPGRFSGRQFSNSRSEMNVSTLELGDSALYLCASSYDGTSTDTQYFGPGTRLTVL.